What follows are 20 T cell receptor beta chains derived from one specimen sequenced in a study of T cells after yellow fever vaccination. Using its own MiXCR run on the 5' RACE reads, TCRdb lists one record per CDR3 protein. The sample yields 300,000 to 400,000 distinct CDR3 sequences, 3% to 4.5% seen once. The starting material was PBMCs, obtained 5 days after the yellow fever booster vaccination. The source is a man aged 18 to 29 who received the YFV17D yellow fever vaccine.

This clonotype turned up a few times. The chain employs TRBV6-4 and TRBJ2-3, with TRBD1 matching over 8 bases. J lost 3 bases, V lost 11 bases, and 13 bases had no gene match. The V gene's germline CDR1 is MRHNA and CDR2 SNTAGT. CDR3 size: 15 residues. DNA for the CDR3: TGTGCCGGATCGAAACGGACAGGGTCGACAGATACGCAGTATTTT. It encodes CAGSKRTGSTDTQYF.

This clonotype has more than one count but fewer than ten. The chain couples TRBV19 to TRBJ2-4; a weak D match, TRBD1 (5 bases). The CDR3 spans 14 residues. The germline gives CDR1 LNHDA, CDR2 SQIVND (reference sequence). V lost 7 bases, J lost 0 bases, and 10 bases lay in between. The CDR3 is CASMDDRAKNIQYF. The CDR3 DNA follows: TGTGCCAGTATGGATGACAGAGCCAAAAACATTCAGTACTTC.

This clonotype appeared many times. The chain recombines TRBV7-8 with TRBJ2-2; 7 bases map to TRBD1. The CDR3 has 13 residues. The germline CDR1 and CDR2 sequences are SGHVS and FQNEAQ. Trimming took 5 bases from V and 6 from J; bases not matched to a gene: 3. The CDR3 is CASSVDRAGELFF. The CDR3 bases are TGTGCCAGCAGCGTCGACAGGGCCGGGGAGCTGTTTTTT.

This clonotype has a count of ten or more. The CDR3 DNA is TGTGCCAGCAGCCAAGTCCCGGGACCCCTGGATCTGTACTTC. Translated, it gives CASSQVPGPLDLYF. The chain is built from TRBV14 and TRBJ2-4, with D perhaps matching TRBD1 or TRBD2 (5 bases each). The CDR3 has 14 residues. V lost 1 base to trimming and J lost 15 bases, with 19 bases between them. CDR1 is SGHDN, CDR2 FVKESK, per germline.

This clonotype was seen a handful of times. This chain connects TRBV21-1 to TRBJ2-1; the table gives TRBD1 as D, unverified against the DNA. TRBV21-1 is classified as a pseudogene. The CDR3 is 16 amino acids. As DNA, the CDR3 is TGTGCCAGCAGCAAGTGCCCCAGGGTGACCTACAATGAGCAGTTCTTC. Translated, it gives CASSKCPRVTYNEQFF.

This clonotype was seen only a few times. The CDR3 DNA is TGTGCCAGCAGCTTAGCAGGGGTAGGGGAACAAGAGACCCAGTACTTC. Its translation is CASSLAGVGEQETQYF. This chain links TRBV7-9 with TRBJ2-5; D might be TRBD1 (5 bases). CDR3 length: 16 amino acids. The V end lost 0 bases, the J end lost 2 bases, and 13 bases lay between the germline ends. The germline V gene encodes CDR1 SEHNR and CDR2 FQNEAQ (reference sequence).

This clonotype appeared a few times. The chain is built from TRBV6-2 or TRBV6-3 and TRBJ2-1; 10 bases line up with TRBD2. The CDR3 consists of 19 residues. V dropped 0 bases and J dropped 4; count of bases not matched to a gene: 12. Germline CDR1 MNHEY, CDR2 SVGEGT. Written as DNA, the CDR3 is TGTGCCAGCAGTTACTCCTACCATCGGCTAGCGGGGGTATACAATGAGCAGTTCTTC. Amino acid sequence: CASSYSYHRLAGVYNEQFF.

In this sample, this clonotype turned up a few times. The chain recombines TRBV4-3 with TRBJ2-7; the D is unclear. V was shortened by 0 bases and J by 1 base, with 7 bases between the two germline ends. The CDR3 covers 14 residues. Germline CDR1 and CDR2: LGHNA and YSLEER. The CDR3 DNA is TGCGCCAGCAGCCAAGATACCAAATCCTACGAGCAGTACTTC. Amino acids: CASSQDTKSYEQYF.

The rearrangement uses TRBV6-5 and TRBJ1-1; D unclear. This CDR3 comprises 14 residues. Germline CDR1 reads MNHEY; CDR2 reads SVGAGI. Trimming removed 2 bases from V and 6 bases from J, with 13 bases in between. In DNA, the CDR3 is TGTGCCAGCAGTTACCAAGCAGGCGGGGCTGAAGCTTTCTTT. Protein sequence: CASSYQAGGAEAFF.

The chain combines TRBV5-1 with TRBJ2-3, with TRBD2 matching over 7 bases. CDR3 length equals 13 residues. Per the germline V gene, CDR1 is SGHRS and CDR2 is YFSETQ. The V segment lost 0 bases and the J segment 8 bases; nucleotides outside the gene matches: 3. Here the CDR3 reads CASSLVQRGTQYF. The CDR3 region has the DNA TGCGCCAGCAGCTTGGTCCAGCGGGGTACGCAGTATTTT.

Many counts were recorded for this clonotype. The J gene is TRBJ1-6, the V gene TRBV30, with 7 nucleotides matching TRBD1. The V segment lost 0 bases and the J segment 10 bases; nucleotides outside the gene matches: 6. The length of the CDR3 is 14 residues. In germline, CDR1 is GTSNPN, CDR2 SVGIG (reference sequence). The CDR3 DNA follows: TGTGCCTGGAGTGTATCCAGGGGGTACTCACCCCTCCACTTT. Translating it yields CAWSVSRGYSPLHF.

This clonotype was seen only a few times. This sequence joins TRBV19 and TRBJ1-6, with TRBD1 as a possible D gene (5 bases). Trimming stripped 7 bases from V and 9 bases from J, with 13 bases between. The CDR3 contains 13 residues. Looked up from germline, CDR1 is LNHDA and CDR2 is SQIVND (reference sequence). CDR3 DNA sequence: TGTGCCAGTAACGGGGGAGCAGGTTCACCCCTCCACTTT. Its translation: CASNGGAGSPLHF.

This clonotype was seen ten or more times. The chain combines TRBV20-1 with TRBJ2-5, with 11 bases fitting TRBD2. The CDR3 is made up of 15 amino acids. With 5 bases clipped from V and 5 bases from J, the junction kept 10 bases outside the gene matches. The germline gives CDR1 DFQATT, CDR2 SNEGSKA (reference sequence). CDR3 in DNA: TGCAGTGCTGGGCCTAGCGGGGGGCCCCAGGAGACCCAGTACTTC. Translation gives CSAGPSGGPQETQYF.

V is TRBV6-5 and J is TRBJ2-1; D possibly uses TRBD1 or TRBD2 (6 bases each). Trimming took off 7 bases at V and 2 bases at J, with 12 bases between the two ends. CDR1 MNHEY and CDR2 SVGAGI come from the germline V gene. The CDR3 sequence is 14 residues long. Here the CDR3 reads CASTERGAYNEQFF. The CDR3 coding sequence is TGTGCCAGCACCGAAAGGGGGGCCTACAATGAGCAGTTCTTC.

The table lists this clonotype with a few counts. CDR3 sequence reads: CASSLKGGADTQYF. The DNA of the CDR3 is TGCGCCAGCAGCTTGAAGGGGGGAGCAGATACGCAGTATTTT. This chain links TRBV5-1 with TRBJ2-3; D assignment may be TRBD1 or TRBD2 (6 bases each). Looked up from germline, CDR1 is SGHRS and CDR2 is YFSETQ. V lost 1 base, J lost 4 bases, and 10 bases lay in between. The CDR3 is 14 residues long.

This clonotype has at least ten counts. V gene TRBV20-1 combines with J gene TRBJ1-6; D perhaps matches TRBD1 (6 bases). From germline, CDR1 is DFQATT and CDR2 SNEGSKA (reference sequence). V was shortened by 1 base and J by 7 bases, with 11 bases between the two germline ends. CDR3 length: 14 amino acids. CDR3 in DNA: TGCAGTGCTAGAGTGGGGGCCGGGAATTCACCCCTCCACTTT. Its protein is CSARVGAGNSPLHF.

This clonotype was observed a few times. The V call is TRBV15, the J call TRBJ2-5; weak D call: TRBD1 (5 bases). The CDR3 runs to 14 residues. The germline V gene encodes CDR1 LNHNV and CDR2 YYDKDF (reference sequence). The V end lost 3 bases, the J end lost 6 bases, and 14 bases lay between the germline ends. DNA of the CDR3: TGTGCCACCAGCAGCGCTACAGGATGGCAGACCCAGTACTTC. Protein: CATSSATGWQTQYF.

This clonotype was seen at least ten times. The chain has TRBV7-2 and TRBJ2-3, with 10 bases matching TRBD2. Germline trimming cut 2 bases from V and 6 bases from J; bases unmatched to any gene: 2. Germline CDR1 is SGHTA and CDR2 is FQGNSA. CDR3 length: 14 residues. Here the CDR3 DNA reads TGTGCCAGCAGCTTAAATAGCGGGGGGGATACGCAGTATTTT. This sequence encodes CASSLNSGGDTQYF.

This clonotype was found a few times. The chain employs TRBV7-3 and TRBJ2-3; tentatively, D is TRBD1 or TRBD2 (5 bases each). The CDR3 has 14 amino acids. V was clipped by 5 bases and J by 2 bases, with 11 bases between them. Germline values: CDR1 SGHTA, CDR2 FQGTGA. The CDR3 DNA sequence: TGTGCCAGCAGCCCGGGGCCCTACACAGATACGCAGTATTTT. Its protein product is CASSPGPYTDTQYF.

This chain joins TRBV20-1 and TRBJ1-2, with 7 bases matching TRBD1. This CDR3 is built from 13 residues. CDR1 and CDR2 from the germline V gene are DFQATT and SNEGSKA (reference sequence). With V trimmed by 3 bases and J by 3 bases, 4 bases remained unmatched. The CDR3 DNA reads as TGCAGTGCTAGGACAGGGTATCACTATGGCTACACCTTC. Its translation is CSARTGYHYGYTF.